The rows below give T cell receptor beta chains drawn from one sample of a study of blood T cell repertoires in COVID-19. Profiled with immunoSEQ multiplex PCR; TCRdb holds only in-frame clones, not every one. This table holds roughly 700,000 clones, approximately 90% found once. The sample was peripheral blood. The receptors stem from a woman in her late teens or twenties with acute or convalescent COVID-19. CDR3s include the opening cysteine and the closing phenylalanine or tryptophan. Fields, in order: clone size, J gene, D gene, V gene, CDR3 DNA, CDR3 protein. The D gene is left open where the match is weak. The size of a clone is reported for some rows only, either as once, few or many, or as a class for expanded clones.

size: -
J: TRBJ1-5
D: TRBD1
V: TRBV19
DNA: TGTGCCAGTAGCATGACCAGGGGGCACAATCAGCCCCAGCATTTT
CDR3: CASSMTRGHNQPQHF

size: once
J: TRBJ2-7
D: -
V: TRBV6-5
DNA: TGTGCCAGCAGTTACGGGTCAGGCACCCCTTCCTACGAGCAGTACTTC
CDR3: CASSYGSGTPSYEQYF

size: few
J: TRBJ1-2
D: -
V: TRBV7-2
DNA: TGTGCCAGCAGCCCGGGGACAAATGGGGGCTATGGCTACACCTTC
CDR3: CASSPGTNGGYGYTF

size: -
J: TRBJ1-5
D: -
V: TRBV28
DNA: TGTGCCAGCAGTTGGGCTGACAGGAATCAGCCCCAGCATTTT
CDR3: CASSWADRNQPQHF

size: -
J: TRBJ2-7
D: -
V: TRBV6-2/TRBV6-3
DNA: TGTGCCAGCAGTTACTTTATCCCCCGGACTCGGGACGAGCAGTACTTC
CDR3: CASSYFIPRTRDEQYF

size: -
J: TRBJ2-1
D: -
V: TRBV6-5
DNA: TGTGCCAGCAGTTACTCTCGGGTTAACAATGAGCAGTTCTTC
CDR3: CASSYSRVNNEQFF

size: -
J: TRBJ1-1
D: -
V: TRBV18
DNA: TGTGCCAGCTCACCAGGGGCAGGGGTAAGGAACACTGAAGCTTTCTTT
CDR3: CASSPGAGVRNTEAFF

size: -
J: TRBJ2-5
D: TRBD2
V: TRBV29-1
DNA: TGCAGCGTTCGGGCCGTCGGGGGGGAGACCCAGTACTTC
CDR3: CSVRAVGGETQYF

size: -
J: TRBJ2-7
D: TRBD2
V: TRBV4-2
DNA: TGTGCCAGCAGCCAAGGAGGCGGGGGGGCCGGAAGCTCCTACGAGCAGTACTTC
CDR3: CASSQGGGGAGSSYEQYF

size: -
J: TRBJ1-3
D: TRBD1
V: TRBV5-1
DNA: TGCGCCAGCAGCCCGAGTCTAAAACAGGGGGCTTCTGGAAACACCATATATTTT
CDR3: CASSPSLKQGASGNTIYF

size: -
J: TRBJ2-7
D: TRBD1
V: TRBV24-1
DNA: TGTGCCACCAGCAGTGGCGGACAGGTTCCCTACGAGCAGTACTTC
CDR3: CATSSGGQVPYEQYF

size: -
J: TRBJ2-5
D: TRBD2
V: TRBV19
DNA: TGTGCCAGTAGTAGCCTCCGGGGGGGAAAGGAAGAGACCCAGTACTTC
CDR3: CASSSLRGGKEETQYF

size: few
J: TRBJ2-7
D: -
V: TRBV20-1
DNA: TGCAGTGCTAGTGCCCCCTCGGGGGAGCAGTACTTC
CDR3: CSASAPSGEQYF

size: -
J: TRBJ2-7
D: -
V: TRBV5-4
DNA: TGTGCCAGCAGCTGGGACACAAGCTACGAGCAGTACTTC
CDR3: CASSWDTSYEQYF

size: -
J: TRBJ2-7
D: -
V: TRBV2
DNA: TGTGCCAGCAGTGACTTAGAGGAAGAGCAGTACTTC
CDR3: CASSDLEEEQYF

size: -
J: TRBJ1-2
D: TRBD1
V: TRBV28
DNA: TGTGCCAGCAGTTTTATACAGGGGGTAAATGGCTACACCTTC
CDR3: CASSFIQGVNGYTF

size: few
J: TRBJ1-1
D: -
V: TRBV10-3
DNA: TGTGCCATCAGTGAAGCTACAGGCACTGAAGCTTTCTTT
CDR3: CAISEATGTEAFF

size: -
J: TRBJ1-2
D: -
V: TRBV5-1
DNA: TGCGCCAGCAGCTTGGGGGGCATCTACACCTTC
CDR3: CASSLGGIYTF

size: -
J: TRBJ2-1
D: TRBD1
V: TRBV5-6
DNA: TGTGCCAGCAGCTTTACCGGGACAGGGTTTTACAATGAGCAGTTCTTC
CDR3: CASSFTGTGFYNEQFF

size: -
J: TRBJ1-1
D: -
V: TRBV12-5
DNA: TGTGCTAGTGGTAAAACACGGAACACTGAAGCTTTCTTT
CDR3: CASGKTRNTEAFF

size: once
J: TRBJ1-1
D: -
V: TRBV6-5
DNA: TGTGCCAGCACCCCAGGAGGATTGAACACTGAAGCTTTCTTT
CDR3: CASTPGGLNTEAFF

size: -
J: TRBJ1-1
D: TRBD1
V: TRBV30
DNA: TGTGCCTGGAGGGAAGGACAGGTTGAAGCTTTCTTT
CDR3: CAWREGQVEAFF

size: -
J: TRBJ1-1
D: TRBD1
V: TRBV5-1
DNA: TGCGCCAGCAGGACCCTTACAGGGGGCGCTGGGGACACTGAAGCTTTCTTT
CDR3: CASRTLTGGAGDTEAFF

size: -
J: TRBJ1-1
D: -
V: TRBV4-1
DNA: TGCGCCAGCAGCCGCGAGGGTTTTGGCACTGAAGCTTTCTTT
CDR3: CASSREGFGTEAFF

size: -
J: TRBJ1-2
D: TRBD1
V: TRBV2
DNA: TGTGCCAGCAGTGGGGGTGACAGGGGGATCGGCTACACCTTC
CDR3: CASSGGDRGIGYTF

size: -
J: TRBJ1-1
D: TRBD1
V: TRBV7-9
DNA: TGTGCCAGCAGCCTAACCGGGACAGGGGGCCGAACTGAAGCTTTCTTT
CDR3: CASSLTGTGGRTEAFF

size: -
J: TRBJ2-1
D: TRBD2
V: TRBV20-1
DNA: TGCAGTGCCGGGGGGGGGCAGTTCTTC
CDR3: CSAGGGQFF

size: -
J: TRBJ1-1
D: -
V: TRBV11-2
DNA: TGTGCCAGCAGACCCCTCGGGGTGACGGGGAACACTGAAGCTTTCTTT
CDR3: CASRPLGVTGNTEAFF

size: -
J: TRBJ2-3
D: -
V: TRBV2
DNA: TGTGCCAGCCTAAGGGGCAGCGCAGATACGCAGTATTTT
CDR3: CASLRGSADTQYF

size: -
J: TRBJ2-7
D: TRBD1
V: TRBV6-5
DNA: TGTGCCAGCAGCCAAGACAGGGCCCCCCACGAGCAGTACTTC
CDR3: CASSQDRAPHEQYF

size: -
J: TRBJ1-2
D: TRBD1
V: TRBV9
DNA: TGTGCCAGCAGCGCCCCCCCGCAGGGGGCGAGTGGCTACACCTTC
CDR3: CASSAPPQGASGYTF

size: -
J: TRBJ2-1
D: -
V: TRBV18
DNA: TGTGCCAGCTCACCAAAACAGAATGGCCTTGGTGAGCAGTTCTTC
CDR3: CASSPKQNGLGEQFF

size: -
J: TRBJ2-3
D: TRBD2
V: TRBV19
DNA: TGTGCCAGTAGTATAGATAGGATAGCGGGGTTGACAGATACGCAGTATTTT
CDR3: CASSIDRIAGLTDTQYF

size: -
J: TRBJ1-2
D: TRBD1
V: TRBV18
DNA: TGTGCCAGCTCACCTGGACAGGGTGACGGCTACACCTTC
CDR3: CASSPGQGDGYTF

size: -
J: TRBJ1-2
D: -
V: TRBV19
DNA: TGTGCCAGTAGTATATGGGCAGGTGTAAACTATGGCTACACCTTC
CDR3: CASSIWAGVNYGYTF

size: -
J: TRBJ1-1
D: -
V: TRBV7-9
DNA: TGTGCCAGCAGCTTGTGGACAGCCATGAACACTGAAGCTTTCTTT
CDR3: CASSLWTAMNTEAFF

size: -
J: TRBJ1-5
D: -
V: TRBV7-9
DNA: TGTGCCAGCAGCTCATCCCGGGACTTACCTAGCGAACGGCCCCAGCATTTT
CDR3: CASSSSRDLPSERPQHF

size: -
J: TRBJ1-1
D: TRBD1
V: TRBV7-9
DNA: TGTGCCAGCAGCCTGGGACAGGGTGTGAACACTGAAGCTTTCTTT
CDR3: CASSLGQGVNTEAFF

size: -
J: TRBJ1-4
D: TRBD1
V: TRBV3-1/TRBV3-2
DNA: TGTGCCAGCAGCCCCCAACTGGACAGGGGGCGTGAAAAACTGTTTTTT
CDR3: CASSPQLDRGREKLFF

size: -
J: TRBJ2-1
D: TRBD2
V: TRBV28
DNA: TGTGCCAGCAGTTTAGGGGGAGGGTTCAATGAGCAGTTCTTC
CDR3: CASSLGGGFNEQFF

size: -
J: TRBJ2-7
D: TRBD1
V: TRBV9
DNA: TGTGCCAGCAGCAAAGGACAGGGCCAGTCTTACGAGCAGTACTTC
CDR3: CASSKGQGQSYEQYF

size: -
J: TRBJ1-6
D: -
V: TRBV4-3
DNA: TGCGCCAGCAGCCCCGCTCTAACAGGCAACTCACCCCTCCACTTT
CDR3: CASSPALTGNSPLHF

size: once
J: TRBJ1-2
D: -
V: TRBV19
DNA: TGTGCCAGTAGTATAGGGCTTGTCTATGGCTACACCTTC
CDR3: CASSIGLVYGYTF

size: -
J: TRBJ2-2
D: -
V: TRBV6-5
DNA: TGTGCCAGCAGTTACCAGATCTTCAACACCGGGGAGCTGTTTTTT
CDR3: CASSYQIFNTGELFF

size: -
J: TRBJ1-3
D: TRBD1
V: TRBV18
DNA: TGTGCCAGCTCCGACATACAGGGGCGCTCTGGAAACACCATATATTTT
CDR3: CASSDIQGRSGNTIYF

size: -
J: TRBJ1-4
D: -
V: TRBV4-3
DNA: TGCGCCAGCAGCTACGAAGGGGTTGGCGAAAAACTGTTTTTT
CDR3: CASSYEGVGEKLFF

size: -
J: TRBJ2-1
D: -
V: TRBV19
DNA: TGTGCCAGTAGTCACCCCCCGGGGAGCTCCTACAATGAGCAGTTCTTC
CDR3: CASSHPPGSSYNEQFF

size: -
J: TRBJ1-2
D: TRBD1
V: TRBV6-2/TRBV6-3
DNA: TGTGCCAGCAGTCCGGGGGACAGGTTTACGGATGGCTACACCTTC
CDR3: CASSPGDRFTDGYTF

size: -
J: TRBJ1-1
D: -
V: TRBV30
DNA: TGTGCCTGGAGTGAGCGGACTGAAGCTTTCTTT
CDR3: CAWSERTEAFF

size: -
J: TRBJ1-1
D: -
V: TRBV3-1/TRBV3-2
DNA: TGTGCCAGCAGGGATCGGGGTTACACTGAAGCTTTCTTT
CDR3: CASRDRGYTEAFF

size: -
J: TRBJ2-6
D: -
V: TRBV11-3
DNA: TGTGCCAGCAGTCAGGGTGCGGGATCCAACGTCCTGACTTTC
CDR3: CASSQGAGSNVLTF

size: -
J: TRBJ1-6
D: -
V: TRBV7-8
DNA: TGTGCCAGCAGGTTCGTTAAGGACAGCTTAAATTCACCCCTCCACTTT
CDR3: CASRFVKDSLNSPLHF

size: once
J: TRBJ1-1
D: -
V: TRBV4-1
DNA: TGCGCCAGCAGCCAAGAGGCCGATGAAGCTTTCTTT
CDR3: CASSQEADEAFF

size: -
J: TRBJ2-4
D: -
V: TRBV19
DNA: TGTGCCAGTAGTTCGTTAGGGGTCTCAGCCAAAAACATTCAGTACTTC
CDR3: CASSSLGVSAKNIQYF

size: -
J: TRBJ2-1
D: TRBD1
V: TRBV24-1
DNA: TGTGCCACCAGTGATTTGCATGGTCAGGGGGACTACAATGAGCAGTTCTTC
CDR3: CATSDLHGQGDYNEQFF

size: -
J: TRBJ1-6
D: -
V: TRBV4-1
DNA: TGCGCCAGCAGCACCCGAGGGGGGAGGGCCCTCCACTTT
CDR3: CASSTRGGRALHF

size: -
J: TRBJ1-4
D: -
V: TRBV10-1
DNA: TGCGCCAGCAAAGATCGGAACTATTTGCCGAATAATGAAAAACTGTTTTTT
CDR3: CASKDRNYLPNNEKLFF